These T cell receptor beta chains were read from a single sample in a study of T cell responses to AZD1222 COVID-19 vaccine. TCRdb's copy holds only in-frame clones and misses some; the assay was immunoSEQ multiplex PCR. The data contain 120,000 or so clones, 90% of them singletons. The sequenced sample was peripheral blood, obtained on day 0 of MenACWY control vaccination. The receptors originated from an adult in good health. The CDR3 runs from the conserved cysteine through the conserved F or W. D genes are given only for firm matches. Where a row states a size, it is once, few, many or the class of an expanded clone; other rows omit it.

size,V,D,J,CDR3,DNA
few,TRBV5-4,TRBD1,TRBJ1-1,CASSFITGGGTEAFF,TGTGCCAGCAGCTTTATTACAGGGGGAGGCACTGAAGCTTTCTTT
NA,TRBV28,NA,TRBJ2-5,CASSPLGVQGETQYF,TGTGCCAGCAGTCCTCTTGGGGTGCAGGGAGAGACCCAGTACTTC
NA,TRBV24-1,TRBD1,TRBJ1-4,CATSDFSGQGNEKLFF,TGTGCCACCAGTGATTTTTCGGGACAGGGTAATGAAAAACTGTTTTTT
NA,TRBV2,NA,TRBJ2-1,CASRKTGTGNEQFF,TGTGCCAGCAGAAAAACCGGGACGGGAAATGAGCAGTTCTTC
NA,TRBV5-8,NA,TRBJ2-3,CASSWLQLEGTDTQYF,TGTGCCAGCAGTTGGCTCCAACTAGAAGGCACAGATACGCAGTATTTT
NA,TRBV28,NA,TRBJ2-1,CASHRKAPLYNEQFF,TGTGCCAGCCATAGGAAGGCACCTCTCTACAATGAGCAGTTCTTC
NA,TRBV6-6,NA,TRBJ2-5,CASSRGSGLQGETQYF,TGTGCCAGCAGTCGGGGATCGGGACTGCAAGGGGAGACCCAGTACTTC
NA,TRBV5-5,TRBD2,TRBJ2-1,CASSLGTSGKTYNEQFF,TGTGCCAGCAGCTTGGGGACTAGCGGGAAAACCTACAATGAGCAGTTCTTC
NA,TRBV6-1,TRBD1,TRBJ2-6,CASREIDRAGANVLTF,TGTGCCAGCAGGGAAATTGACAGGGCTGGGGCCAACGTCCTGACTTTC
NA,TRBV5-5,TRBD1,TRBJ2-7,CASSSAGTGGREQYF,TGTGCCAGCAGCTCTGCGGGGACAGGGGGTCGGGAGCAGTACTTC
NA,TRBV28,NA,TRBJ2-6,CASRPGPNSGANVLTF,TGTGCCAGCCGACCGGGGCCGAACTCTGGGGCCAACGTCCTGACTTTC
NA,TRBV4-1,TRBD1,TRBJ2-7,CASSQDWDRGTYEQYF,TGCGCCAGCAGCCAAGATTGGGACAGGGGAACCTACGAGCAGTACTTC
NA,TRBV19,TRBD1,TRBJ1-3,CASSPDRGLLGSGNTIYF,TGTGCCAGTAGTCCAGACAGGGGGCTGTTAGGCTCTGGAAACACCATATATTTT
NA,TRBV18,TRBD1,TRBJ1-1,CASSPGTGEPEAFF,TGTGCCAGCTCACCAGGGACAGGGGAGCCTGAAGCTTTCTTT
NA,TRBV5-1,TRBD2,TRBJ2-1,CASSLVPSGPGEQFF,TGCGCCAGCAGCTTGGTCCCTAGCGGGCCCGGTGAGCAGTTCTTC
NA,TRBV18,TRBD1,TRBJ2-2,CASSPGQVTGELFF,TGTGCCAGCTCACCCGGACAGGTCACCGGGGAGCTGTTTTTT
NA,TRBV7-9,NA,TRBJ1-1,CASSRPENTEAFF,TGTGCCAGCAGCCGACCAGAGAACACTGAAGCTTTCTTT
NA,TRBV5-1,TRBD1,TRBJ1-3,CASSLSGQGAGNTIYF,TGCGCCAGCAGCTTAAGCGGCCAGGGGGCTGGAAACACCATATATTTT
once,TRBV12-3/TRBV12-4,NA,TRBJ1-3,CASNSGNTIYF,TGTGCCAGCAACTCTGGAAACACCATATATTTT